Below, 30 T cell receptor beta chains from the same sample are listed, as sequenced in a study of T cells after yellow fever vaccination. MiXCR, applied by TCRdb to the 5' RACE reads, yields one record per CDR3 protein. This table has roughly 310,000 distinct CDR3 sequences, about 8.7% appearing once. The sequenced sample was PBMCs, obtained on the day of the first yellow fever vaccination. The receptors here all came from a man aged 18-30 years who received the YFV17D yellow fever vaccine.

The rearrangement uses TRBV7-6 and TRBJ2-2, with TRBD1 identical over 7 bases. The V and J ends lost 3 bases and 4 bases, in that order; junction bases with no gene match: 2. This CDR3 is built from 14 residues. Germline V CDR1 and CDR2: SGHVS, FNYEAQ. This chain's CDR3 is CASSFWDSTGELFF. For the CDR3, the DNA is TGTGCCAGCAGCTTTTGGGACAGCACCGGGGAGCTGTTTTTT.

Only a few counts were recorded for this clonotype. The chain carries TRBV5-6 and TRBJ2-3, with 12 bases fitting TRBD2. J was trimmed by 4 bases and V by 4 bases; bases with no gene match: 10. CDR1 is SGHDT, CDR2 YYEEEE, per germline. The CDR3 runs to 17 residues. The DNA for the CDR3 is TGTGCCAGCAGCCTCAAGACTAGCGGGGGACGCGCAGATACGCAGTATTTT. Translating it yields CASSLKTSGGRADTQYF.

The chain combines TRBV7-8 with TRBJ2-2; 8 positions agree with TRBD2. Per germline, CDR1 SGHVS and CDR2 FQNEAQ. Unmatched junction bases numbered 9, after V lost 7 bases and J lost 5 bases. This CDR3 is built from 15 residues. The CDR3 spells CASNPRGGRTGELFF. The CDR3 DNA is TGTGCCAGCAACCCCCGGGGGGGGCGGACCGGGGAGCTGTTTTTT.

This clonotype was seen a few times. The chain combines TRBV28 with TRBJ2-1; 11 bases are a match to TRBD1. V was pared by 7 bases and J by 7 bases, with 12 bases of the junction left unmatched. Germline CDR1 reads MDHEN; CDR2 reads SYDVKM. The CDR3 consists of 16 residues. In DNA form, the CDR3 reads TGTGCCAGCACCGGAGGTGGACAGGGGGCGAGGAATGAGCAGTTCTTC. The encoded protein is CASTGGGQGARNEQFF.

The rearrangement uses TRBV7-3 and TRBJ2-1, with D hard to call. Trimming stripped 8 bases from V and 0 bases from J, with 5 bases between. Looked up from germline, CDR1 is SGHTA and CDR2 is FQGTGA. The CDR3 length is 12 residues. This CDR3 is CASGTSYNEQFF. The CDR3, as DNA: TGTGCCAGCGGTACCTCCTACAATGAGCAGTTCTTC.

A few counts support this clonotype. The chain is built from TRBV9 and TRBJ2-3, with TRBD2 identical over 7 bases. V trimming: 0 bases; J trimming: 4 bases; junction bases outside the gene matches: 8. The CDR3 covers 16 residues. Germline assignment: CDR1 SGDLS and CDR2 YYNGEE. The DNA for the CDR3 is TGTGCCAGCAGCGTAGATATTAGGACTAGTGCAGATACGCAGTATTTT. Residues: CASSVDIRTSADTQYF.

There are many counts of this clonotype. The CDR3: CASSQDPHYNEQFF. DNA for the CDR3: TGTGCCAGCAGCCAAGATCCCCATTACAATGAGCAGTTCTTC. The chain links TRBV14 to TRBJ2-1, with D unresolved. The germline V and J ends were trimmed by 0 bases and 4 bases, with 7 bases remaining between them. CDR3 length: 14 residues. From germline, CDR1 is SGHDN and CDR2 FVKESK.

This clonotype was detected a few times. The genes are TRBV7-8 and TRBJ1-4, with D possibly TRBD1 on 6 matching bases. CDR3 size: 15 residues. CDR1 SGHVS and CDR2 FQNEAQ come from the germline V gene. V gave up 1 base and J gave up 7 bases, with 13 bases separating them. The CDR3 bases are TGTGCCAGCAGCTTAGGTCGGGGGGCCGGTGAAAAACTGTTTTTT. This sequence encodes CASSLGRGAGEKLFF.

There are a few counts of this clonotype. Here the CDR3 reads CASSQGYQSTDTQYF. CDR3 DNA: TGTGCCAGCAGCCAAGGATACCAAAGCACAGATACGCAGTATTTT. The rearrangement joins TRBV14 to TRBJ2-3, with D unresolved. The CDR3 length is 15 residues. V lost 1 base and J 0 bases, leaving 8 bases between the germline ends. Germline V CDR1 and CDR2: SGHDN, FVKESK.

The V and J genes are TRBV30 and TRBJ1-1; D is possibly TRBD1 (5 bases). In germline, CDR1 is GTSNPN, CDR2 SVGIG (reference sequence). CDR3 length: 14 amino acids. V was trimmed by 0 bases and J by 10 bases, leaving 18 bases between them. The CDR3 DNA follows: TGTGCCTGGAGTGTTGGTACCGGGACTTCGGCAGCTTTCTTT. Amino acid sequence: CAWSVGTGTSAAFF.

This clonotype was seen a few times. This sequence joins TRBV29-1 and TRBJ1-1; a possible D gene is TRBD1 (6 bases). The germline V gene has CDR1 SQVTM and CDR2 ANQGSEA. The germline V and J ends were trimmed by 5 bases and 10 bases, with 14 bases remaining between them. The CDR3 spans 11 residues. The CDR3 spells CSVRGAHGAFF. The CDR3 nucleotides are TGCAGCGTTCGGGGGGCGCATGGAGCTTTCTTT.

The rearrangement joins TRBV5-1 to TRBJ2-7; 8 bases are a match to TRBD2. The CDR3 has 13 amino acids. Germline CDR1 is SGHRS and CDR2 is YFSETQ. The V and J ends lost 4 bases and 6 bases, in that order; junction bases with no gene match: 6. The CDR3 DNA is TGCGCCAGCAGCCCTAGCGGGCTTTTCGAGCAGTACTTC. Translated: CASSPSGLFEQYF.

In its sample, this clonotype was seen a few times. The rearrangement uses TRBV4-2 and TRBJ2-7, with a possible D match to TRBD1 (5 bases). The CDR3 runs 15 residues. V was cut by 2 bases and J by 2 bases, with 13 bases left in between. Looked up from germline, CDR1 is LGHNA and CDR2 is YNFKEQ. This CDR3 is CASSQFDSPTYEQYV. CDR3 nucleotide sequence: TGTGCCAGCAGCCAATTCGACAGTCCAACCTACGAGCAGTACGTC.

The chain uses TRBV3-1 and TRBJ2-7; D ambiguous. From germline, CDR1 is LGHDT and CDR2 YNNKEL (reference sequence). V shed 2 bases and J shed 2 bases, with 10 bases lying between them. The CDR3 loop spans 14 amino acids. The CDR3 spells CASSQMGGPYEQYF. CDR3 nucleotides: TGTGCCAGCAGCCAAATGGGCGGCCCCTACGAGCAGTACTTC.

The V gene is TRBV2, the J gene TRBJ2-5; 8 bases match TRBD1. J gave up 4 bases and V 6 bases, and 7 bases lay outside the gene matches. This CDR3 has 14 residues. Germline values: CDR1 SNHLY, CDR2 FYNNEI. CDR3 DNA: TGTGCCAGCAGGACCGGGACAGGAGGAGAGACCCAGTACTTC. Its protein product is CASRTGTGGETQYF.

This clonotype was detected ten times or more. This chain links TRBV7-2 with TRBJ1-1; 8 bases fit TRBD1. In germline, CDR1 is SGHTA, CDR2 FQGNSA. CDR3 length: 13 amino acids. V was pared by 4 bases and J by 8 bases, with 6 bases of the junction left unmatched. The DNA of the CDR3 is TGTGCCAGCAGCTCAGACAGGGGAGAAGAAGCTTTCTTT. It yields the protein CASSSDRGEEAFF.

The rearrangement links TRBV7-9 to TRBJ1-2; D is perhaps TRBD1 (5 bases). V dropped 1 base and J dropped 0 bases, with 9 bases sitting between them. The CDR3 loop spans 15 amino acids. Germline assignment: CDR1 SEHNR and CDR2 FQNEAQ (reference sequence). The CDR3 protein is CASSLEVRANYGYTF. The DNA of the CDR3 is TGTGCCAGCAGCTTAGAGGTCAGGGCTAACTATGGCTACACCTTC.

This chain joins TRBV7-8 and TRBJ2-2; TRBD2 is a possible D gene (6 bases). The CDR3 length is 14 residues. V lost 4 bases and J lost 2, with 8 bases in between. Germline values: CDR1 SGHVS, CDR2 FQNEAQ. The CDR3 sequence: CASSSGLNTGELFF. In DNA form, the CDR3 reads TGTGCCAGCAGCTCGGGACTCAACACCGGGGAGCTGTTTTTT. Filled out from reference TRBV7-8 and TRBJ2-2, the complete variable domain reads GAGVSQSPRYKVAKRGQDVALRCDPISGHVSLFWYQQALGQGPEFLTYFQNEAQLDKSGLPSDRFFAERPEGSVSTLKIQRTQQEDSAVYLCASSSGLNTGELFFGEGSRLTVL.

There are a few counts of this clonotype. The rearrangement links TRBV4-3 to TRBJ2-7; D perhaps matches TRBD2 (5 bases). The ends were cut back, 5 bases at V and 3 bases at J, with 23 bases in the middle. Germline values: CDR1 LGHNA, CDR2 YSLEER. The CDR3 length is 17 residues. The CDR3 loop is CASSIHSGSSYLYEQYF. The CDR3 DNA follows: TGCGCCAGCAGCATCCACTCGGGGAGCAGTTACCTCTACGAGCAGTACTTC.

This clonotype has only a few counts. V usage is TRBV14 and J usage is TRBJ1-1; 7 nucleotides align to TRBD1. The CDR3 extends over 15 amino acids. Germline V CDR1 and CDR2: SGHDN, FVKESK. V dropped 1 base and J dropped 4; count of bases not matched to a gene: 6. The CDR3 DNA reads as TGTGCCAGCAGCCAAGCGAGGGGGCCGGGCACTGAAGCTTTCTTT. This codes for CASSQARGPGTEAFF.

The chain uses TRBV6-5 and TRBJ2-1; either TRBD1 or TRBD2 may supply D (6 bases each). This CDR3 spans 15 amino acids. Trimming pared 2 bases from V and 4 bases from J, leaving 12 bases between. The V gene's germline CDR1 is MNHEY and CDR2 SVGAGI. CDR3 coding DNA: TGTGCCAGCAGTTACAGGAGGGGGGATTACAATGAGCAGTTCTTC. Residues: CASSYRRGDYNEQFF.

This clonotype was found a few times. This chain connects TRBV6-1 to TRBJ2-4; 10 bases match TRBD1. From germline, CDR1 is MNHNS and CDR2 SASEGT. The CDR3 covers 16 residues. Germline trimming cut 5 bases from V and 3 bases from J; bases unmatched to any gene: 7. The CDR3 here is CASSPWTGGIKNIQYF. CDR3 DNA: TGTGCCAGCAGTCCCTGGACAGGGGGGATCAAAAACATTCAGTACTTC.

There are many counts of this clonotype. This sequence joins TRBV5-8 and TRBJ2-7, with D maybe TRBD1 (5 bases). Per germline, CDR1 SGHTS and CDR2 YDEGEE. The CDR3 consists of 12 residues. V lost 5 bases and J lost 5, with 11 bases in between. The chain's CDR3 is CASSPQGHEQYF. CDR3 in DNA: TGTGCCAGCAGTCCGCAGGGCCACGAGCAGTACTTC. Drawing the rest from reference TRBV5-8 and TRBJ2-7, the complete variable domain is EAGVTQSPTHLIKTRGQQATLRCSPISGHTSVYWYQQALGLGLQFLLWYDEGEERNRGNFPPRFSGRQFPNYSSELNVNALELEDSALYLCASSPQGHEQYFGPGTRLTVT.

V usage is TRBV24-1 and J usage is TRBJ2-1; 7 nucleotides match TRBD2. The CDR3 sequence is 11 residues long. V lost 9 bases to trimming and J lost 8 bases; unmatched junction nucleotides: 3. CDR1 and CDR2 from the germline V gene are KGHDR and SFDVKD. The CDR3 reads CATGAGDEQFF. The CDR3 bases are TGTGCCACCGGGGCGGGGGATGAGCAGTTCTTC.

CDR3 coding DNA: TGTGCCACCGACTTGACACGGGGCCGCGTCCCAATTCTGAACACCTTC. Translation gives CATDLTRGRVPILNTF. V is TRBV24-1 and J is TRBJ1-2, with D possibly TRBD1 on 5 matching bases. Between the trimmed V and J ends, which lost 9 bases and 12 bases, there was a span of 31 bases. This CDR3 has 16 residues. Germline V gives CDR1 KGHDR, CDR2 SFDVKD.

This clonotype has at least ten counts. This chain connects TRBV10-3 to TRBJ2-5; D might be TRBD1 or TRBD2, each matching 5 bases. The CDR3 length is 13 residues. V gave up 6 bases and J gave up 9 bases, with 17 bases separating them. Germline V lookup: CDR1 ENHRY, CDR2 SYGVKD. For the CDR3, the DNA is TGTGCCATCAGGGGGGACCGCAATGGGGCCCAGTACTTC. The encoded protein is CAIRGDRNGAQYF.

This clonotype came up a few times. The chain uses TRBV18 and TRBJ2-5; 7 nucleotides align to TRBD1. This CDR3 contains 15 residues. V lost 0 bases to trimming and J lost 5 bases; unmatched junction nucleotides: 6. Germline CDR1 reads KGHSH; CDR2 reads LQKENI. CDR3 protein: CASSPPTGQRETQYF. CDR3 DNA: TGTGCCAGCTCACCACCGACGGGACAGCGGGAGACCCAGTACTTC.

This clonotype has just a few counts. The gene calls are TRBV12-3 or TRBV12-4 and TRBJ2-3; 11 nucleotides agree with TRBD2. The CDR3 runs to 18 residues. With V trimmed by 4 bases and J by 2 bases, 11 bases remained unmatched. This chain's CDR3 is CASSSHLLAGVITDTQYF. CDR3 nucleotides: TGTGCCAGCAGTTCGCACCTACTAGCGGGGGTTATCACAGATACGCAGTATTTT.

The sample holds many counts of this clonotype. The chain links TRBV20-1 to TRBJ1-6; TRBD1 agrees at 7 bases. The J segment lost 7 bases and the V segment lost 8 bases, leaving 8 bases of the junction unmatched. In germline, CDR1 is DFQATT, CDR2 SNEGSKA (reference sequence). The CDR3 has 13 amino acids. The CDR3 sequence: CSSRTGGNSPLHF. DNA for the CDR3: TGCAGTTCTCGGACAGGCGGGAATTCACCCCTCCACTTT.

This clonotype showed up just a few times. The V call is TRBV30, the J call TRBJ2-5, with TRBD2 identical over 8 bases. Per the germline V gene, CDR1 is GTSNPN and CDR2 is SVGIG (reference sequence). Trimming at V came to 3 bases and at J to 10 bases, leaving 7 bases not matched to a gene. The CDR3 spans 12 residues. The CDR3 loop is CAWRMTGGVQYF. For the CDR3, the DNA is TGTGCCTGGAGGATGACGGGGGGGGTCCAGTACTTC.